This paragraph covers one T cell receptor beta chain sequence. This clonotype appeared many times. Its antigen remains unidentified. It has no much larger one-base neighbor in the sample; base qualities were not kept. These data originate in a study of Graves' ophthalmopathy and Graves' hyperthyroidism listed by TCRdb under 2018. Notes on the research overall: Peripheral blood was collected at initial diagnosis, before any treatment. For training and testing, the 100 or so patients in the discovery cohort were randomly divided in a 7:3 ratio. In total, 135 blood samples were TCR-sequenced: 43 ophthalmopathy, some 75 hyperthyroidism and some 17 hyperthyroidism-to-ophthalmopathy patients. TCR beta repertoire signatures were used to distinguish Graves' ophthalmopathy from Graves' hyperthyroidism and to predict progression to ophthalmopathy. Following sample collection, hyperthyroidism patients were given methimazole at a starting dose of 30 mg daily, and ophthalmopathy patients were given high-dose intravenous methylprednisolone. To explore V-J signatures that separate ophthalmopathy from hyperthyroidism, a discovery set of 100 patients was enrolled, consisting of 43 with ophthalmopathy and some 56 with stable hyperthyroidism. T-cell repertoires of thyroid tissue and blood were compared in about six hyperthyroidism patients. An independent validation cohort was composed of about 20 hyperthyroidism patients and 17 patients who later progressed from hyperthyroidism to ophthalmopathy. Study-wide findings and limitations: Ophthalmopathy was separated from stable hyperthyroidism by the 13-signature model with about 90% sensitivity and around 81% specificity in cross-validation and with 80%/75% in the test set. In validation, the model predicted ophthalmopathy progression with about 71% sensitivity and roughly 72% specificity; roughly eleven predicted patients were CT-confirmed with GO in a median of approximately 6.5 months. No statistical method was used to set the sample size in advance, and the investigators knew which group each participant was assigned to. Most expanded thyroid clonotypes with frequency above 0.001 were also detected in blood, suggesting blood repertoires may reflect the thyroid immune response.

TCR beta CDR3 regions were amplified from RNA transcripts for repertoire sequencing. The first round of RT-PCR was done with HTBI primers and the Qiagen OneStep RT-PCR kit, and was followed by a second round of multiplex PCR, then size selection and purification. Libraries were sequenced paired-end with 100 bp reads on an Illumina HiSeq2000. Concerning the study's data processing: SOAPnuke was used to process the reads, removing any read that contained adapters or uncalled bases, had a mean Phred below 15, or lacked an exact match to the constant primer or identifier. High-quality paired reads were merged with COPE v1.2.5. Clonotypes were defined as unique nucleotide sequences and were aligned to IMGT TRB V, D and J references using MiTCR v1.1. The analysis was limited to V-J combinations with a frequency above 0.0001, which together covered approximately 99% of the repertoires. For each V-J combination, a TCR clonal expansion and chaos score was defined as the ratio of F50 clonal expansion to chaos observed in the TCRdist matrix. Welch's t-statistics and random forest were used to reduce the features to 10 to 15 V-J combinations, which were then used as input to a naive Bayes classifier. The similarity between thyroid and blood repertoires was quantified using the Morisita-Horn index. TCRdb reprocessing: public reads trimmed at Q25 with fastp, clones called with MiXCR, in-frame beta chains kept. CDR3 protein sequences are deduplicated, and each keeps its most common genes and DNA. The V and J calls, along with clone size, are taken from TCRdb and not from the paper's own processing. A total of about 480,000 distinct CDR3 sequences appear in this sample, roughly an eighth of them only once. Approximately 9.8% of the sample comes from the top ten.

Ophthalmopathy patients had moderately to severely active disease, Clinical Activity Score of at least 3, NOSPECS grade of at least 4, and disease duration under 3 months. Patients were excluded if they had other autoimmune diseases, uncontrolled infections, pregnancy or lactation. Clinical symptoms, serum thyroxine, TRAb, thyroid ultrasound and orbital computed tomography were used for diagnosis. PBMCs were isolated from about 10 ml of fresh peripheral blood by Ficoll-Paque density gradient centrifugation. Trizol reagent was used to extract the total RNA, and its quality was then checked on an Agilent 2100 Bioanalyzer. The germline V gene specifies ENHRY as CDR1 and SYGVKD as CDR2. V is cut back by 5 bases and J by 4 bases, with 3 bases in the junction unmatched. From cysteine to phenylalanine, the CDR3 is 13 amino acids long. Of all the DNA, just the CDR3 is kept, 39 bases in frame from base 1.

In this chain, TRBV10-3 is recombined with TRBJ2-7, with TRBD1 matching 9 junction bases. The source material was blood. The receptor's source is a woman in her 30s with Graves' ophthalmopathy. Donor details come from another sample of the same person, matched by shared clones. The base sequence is TGTGCCATCAGTAAGGACAGGGGTTACGAGCAGTACTTC. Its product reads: CAISKDRGYEQYF.